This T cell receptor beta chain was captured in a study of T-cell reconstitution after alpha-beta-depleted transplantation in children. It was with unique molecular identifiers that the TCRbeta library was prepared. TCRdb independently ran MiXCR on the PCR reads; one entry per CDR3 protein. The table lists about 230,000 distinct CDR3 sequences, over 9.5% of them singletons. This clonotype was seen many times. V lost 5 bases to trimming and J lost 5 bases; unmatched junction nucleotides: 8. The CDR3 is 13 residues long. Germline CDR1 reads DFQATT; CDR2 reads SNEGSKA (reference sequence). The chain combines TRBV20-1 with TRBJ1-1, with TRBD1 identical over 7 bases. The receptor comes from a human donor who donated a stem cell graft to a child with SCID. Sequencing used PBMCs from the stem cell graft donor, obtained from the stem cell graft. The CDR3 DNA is TGCAGTGCTTCAGGGGGGATGGGGACTGAAGCTTTCTTT. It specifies CSASGGMGTEAFF.